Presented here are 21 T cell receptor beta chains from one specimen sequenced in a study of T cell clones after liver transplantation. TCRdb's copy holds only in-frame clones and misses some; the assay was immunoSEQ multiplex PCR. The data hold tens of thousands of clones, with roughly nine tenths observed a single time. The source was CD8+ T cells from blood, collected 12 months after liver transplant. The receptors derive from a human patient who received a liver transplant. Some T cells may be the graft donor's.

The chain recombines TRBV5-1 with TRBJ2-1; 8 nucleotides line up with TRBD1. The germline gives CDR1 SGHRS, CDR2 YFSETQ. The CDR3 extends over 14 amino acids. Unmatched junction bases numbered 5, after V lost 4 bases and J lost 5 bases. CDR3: CASSPRQGHNEQFF. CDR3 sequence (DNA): TGCGCCAGCAGCCCCAGACAGGGGCACAATGAGCAGTTCTTC. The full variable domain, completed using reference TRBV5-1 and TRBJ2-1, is KAGVTQTPRYLIKTRGQQVTLSCSPISGHRSVSWYQQTPGQGLQFLFEYFSETQRNKGNFPGRFSGRQFSNSRSEMNVSTLELGDSALYLCASSPRQGHNEQFFGPGTRLTVL.

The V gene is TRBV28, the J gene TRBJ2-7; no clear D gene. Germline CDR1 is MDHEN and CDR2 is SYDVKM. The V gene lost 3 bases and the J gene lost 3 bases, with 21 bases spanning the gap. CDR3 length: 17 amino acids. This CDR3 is CASSFGLEGLVFYEQYF. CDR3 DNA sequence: TGTGCCAGCAGTTTCGGCCTCGAAGGTTTAGTGTTCTACGAGCAGTACTTC.

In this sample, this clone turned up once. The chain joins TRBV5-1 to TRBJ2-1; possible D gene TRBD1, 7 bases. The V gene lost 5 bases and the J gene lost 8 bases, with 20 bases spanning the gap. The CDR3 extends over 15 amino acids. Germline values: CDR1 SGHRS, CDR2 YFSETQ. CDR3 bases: TGCGCCAGCAGTCCTAGGCGGCAGGGGGAGGATGAGCAGTTCTTC. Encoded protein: CASSPRRQGEDEQFF.

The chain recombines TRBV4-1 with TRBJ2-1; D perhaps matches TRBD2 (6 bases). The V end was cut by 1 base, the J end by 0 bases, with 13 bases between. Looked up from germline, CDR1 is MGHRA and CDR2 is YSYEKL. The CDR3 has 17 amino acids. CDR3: CASSQVGAGFSYNEQFF. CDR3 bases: TGCGCCAGCAGCCAAGTTGGAGCGGGTTTCTCCTACAATGAGCAGTTCTTC.

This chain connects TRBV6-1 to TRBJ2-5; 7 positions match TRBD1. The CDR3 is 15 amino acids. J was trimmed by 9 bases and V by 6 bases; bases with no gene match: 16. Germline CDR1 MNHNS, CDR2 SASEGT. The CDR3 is CASRHYRDSRLAQYF. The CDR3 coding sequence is TGTGCCAGCAGGCACTACCGGGACAGCCGTTTGGCCCAGTACTTC.

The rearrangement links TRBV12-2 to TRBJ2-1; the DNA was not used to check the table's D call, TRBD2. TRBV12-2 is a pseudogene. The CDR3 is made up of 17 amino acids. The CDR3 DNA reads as TGTGCAAGTCTCCTTTCCTCTTGGGCGGGCGGATACAATGAGCAGTTCTTC. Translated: CASLLSSWAGGYNEQFF.

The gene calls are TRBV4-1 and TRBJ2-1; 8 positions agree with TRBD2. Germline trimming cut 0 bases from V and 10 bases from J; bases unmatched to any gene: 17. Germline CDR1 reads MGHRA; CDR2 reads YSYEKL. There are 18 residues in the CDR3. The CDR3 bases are TGCGCCAGCAGCCAAGAGGTTCAGGCGGGAGGAGGGGTGGTAGAGCAGTTCTTC. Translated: CASSQEVQAGGGVVEQFF.

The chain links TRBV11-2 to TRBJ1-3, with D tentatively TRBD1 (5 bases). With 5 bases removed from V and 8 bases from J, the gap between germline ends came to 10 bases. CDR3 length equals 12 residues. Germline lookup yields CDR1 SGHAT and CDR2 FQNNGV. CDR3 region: CASSRPGDTIYF. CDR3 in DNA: TGTGCCAGCAGCCGGCCGGGGGACACCATATATTTT.

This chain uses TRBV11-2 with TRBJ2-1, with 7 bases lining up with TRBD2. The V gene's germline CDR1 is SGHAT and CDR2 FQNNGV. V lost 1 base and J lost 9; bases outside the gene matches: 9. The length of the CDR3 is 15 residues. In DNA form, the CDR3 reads TGTGCCAGCAGCTTAGCGGTGGGAGGGCTAAGTGAGCAGTTCTTC. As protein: CASSLAVGGLSEQFF.

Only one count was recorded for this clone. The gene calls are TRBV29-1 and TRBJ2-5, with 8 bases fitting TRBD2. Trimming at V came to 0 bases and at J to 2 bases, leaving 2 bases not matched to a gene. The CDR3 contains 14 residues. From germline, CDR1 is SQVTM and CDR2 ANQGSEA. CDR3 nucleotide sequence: TGCAGCGTTGAAGATCGGGGGGGACAAGAGACCCAGTACTTC. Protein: CSVEDRGGQETQYF.

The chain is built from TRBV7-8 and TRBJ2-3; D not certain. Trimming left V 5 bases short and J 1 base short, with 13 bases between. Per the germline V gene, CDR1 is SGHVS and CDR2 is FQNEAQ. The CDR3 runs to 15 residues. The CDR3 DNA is TGTGCCAGCAGCGCTGAAAGGTTACGCACAGATACGCAGTATTTT. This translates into CASSAERLRTDTQYF.

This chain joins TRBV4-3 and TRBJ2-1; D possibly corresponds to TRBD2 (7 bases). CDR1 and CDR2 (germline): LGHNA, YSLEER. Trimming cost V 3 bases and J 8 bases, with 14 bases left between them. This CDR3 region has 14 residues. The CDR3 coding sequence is TGCGCCAGCAGCCACCTGGGGGGGCTGGATGAGCAGTTCTTC. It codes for CASSHLGGLDEQFF.

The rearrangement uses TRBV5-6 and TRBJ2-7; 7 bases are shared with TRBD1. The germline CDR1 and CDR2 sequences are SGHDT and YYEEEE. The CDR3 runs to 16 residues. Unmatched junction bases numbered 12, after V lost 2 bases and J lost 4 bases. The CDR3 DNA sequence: TGTGCCAGCAGCTTTACTGTCGGCCAGGGGGTGTACGAGCAGTACTTC. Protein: CASSFTVGQGVYEQYF.

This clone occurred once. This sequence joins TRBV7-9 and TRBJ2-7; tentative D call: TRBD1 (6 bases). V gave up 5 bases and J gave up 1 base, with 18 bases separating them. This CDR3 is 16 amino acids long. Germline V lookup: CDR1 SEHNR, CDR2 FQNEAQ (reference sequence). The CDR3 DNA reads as TGTGCCAGCAGCCCTCCAACAGACAGGTATTCCTACGAGCAGTACTTC. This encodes CASSPPTDRYSYEQYF. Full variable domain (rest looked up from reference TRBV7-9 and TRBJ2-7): DTGVSQNPRHKITKRGQNVTFRCDPISEHNRLYWYRQTLGQGPEFLTYFQNEAQLEKSRLLSDRFSAERPKGSFSTLEIQRTEQGDSAMYLCASSPPTDRYSYEQYFGPGTRLTVT.

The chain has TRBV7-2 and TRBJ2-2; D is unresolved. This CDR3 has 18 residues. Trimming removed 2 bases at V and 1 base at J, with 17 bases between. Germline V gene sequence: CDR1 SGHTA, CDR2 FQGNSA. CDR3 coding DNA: TGTGCCAGCAGCTTAAGCGTCGGGCGCGTATGGAACACCGGGGAGCTGTTTTTT. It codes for CASSLSVGRVWNTGELFF.

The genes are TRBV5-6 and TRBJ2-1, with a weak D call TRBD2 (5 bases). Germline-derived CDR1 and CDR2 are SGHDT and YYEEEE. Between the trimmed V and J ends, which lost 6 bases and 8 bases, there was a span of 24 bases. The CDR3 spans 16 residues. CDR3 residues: CASNTARVEASDEQFF. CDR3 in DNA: TGTGCCAGCAATACCGCCAGAGTGGAGGCCAGCGATGAGCAGTTCTTC.

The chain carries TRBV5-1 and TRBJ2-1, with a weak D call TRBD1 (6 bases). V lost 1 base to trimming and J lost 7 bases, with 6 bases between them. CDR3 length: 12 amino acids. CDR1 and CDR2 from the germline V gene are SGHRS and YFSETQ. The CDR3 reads CASSLTGNEQFF. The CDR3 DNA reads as TGCGCCAGCAGCTTGACAGGGAATGAGCAGTTCTTC.

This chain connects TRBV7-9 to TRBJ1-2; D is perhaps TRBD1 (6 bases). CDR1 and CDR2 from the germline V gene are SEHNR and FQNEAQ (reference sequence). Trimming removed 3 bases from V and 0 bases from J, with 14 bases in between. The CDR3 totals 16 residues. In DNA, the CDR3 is TGTGCCAGCAGCTTCCAAACGGACAGTCCTAACTATGGCTACACCTTC. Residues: CASSFQTDSPNYGYTF.

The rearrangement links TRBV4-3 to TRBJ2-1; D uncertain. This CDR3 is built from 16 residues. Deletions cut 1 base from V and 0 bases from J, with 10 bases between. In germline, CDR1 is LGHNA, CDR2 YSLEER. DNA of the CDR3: TGCGCCAGCAGCCAAGCGTTGGCAGGCTCCTACAATGAGCAGTTCTTC. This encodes CASSQALAGSYNEQFF.

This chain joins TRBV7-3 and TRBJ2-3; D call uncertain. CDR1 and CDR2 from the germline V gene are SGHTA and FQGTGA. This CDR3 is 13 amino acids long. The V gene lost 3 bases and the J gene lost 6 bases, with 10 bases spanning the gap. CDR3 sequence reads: CASSLRTLDTQYF. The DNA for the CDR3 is TGTGCCAGCAGCTTGCGGACCCTTGATACGCAGTATTTT. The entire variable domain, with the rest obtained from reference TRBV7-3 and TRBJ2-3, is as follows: GAGVSQTPSNKVTEKGKYVELRCDPISGHTALYWYRQSLGQGPEFLIYFQGTGAADDSGLPNDRFFAVRPEGSVSTLKIQRTERGDSAVYLCASSLRTLDTQYFGPGTRLTVL.

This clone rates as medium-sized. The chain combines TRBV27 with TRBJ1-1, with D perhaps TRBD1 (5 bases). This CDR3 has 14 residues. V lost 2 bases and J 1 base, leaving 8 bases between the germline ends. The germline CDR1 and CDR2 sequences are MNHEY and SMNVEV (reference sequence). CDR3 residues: CASSLHGQNTEAFF. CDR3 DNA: TGTGCCAGCAGTTTACACGGACAGAACACTGAAGCTTTCTTT.